The 32 T cell receptor beta chains below all came from one sample that was sequenced in a study of blood T cell repertoires in COVID-19. Only in-frame clones appear in the TCRdb table, and some are missing; sequencing was by immunoSEQ multiplex PCR. The data show over 50,000 clones, about 81% seen once. Sample: peripheral blood. Every receptor here comes from a man at least 80 years old with acute or convalescent COVID-19.

V is TRBV5-1 and J is TRBJ1-6; D might be TRBD1 (6 bases). CDR1 and CDR2 (germline): SGHRS, YFSETQ. CDR3 size: 14 residues. The V end was cut by 1 base, the J end by 8 bases, with 10 bases between. The CDR3, as DNA: TGCGCCAGCAGCTTGACAGGGCGGTATTCACCCCTCCACTTT. Its translation is CASSLTGRYSPLHF.

The J gene is TRBJ1-2, the V gene TRBV15; D not resolved. The germline CDR1 and CDR2 sequences are LNHNV and YYDKDF (reference sequence). CDR3 length: 14 residues. V shed 0 bases and J shed 4 bases, with 9 bases lying between them. The CDR3 DNA reads as TGTGCCACCAGCAGAGAGGGAGGCGGCTATGGCTACACCTTC. Translating it yields CATSREGGGYGYTF.

V and J are TRBV7-3 and TRBJ2-1, with a tentative D call TRBD2 (5 bases). The CDR3 totals 15 residues. CDR1 is SGHTA and CDR2 is FQGTGA in the germline V gene. V dropped 2 bases and J dropped 0 bases, with 8 bases sitting between them. As DNA, the CDR3 is TGTGCCAGCAGCTTACTAGCCGTCTCCTACAATGAGCAGTTCTTC. Amino acids: CASSLLAVSYNEQFF.

This clone was counted only a few times. The chain has TRBV28 and TRBJ2-5; 8 bases match TRBD1. CDR1 and CDR2 (germline): MDHEN, SYDVKM. Trimming removed 5 bases from V and 3 bases from J; junction bases left unmatched: 11. This CDR3 has 16 amino acids. The CDR3 protein is CASSPNLWTGKETQYF. Here the CDR3 DNA reads TGTGCCAGCAGTCCTAACCTCTGGACAGGGAAAGAGACCCAGTACTTC.

This clone was recorded a few times. CDR3 region: CASSLGPGRLGNTIYF. In DNA, the CDR3 is TGTGCCAGCAGCTTAGGGCCAGGTCGATTAGGAAACACCATATATTTT. The chain uses TRBV11-2 and TRBJ1-3, with D uncertain. CDR1 and CDR2 from the germline V gene are SGHAT and FQNNGV. With 1 base removed from V and 4 bases from J, the gap between germline ends came to 14 bases. This CDR3 comprises 16 residues.

The chain joins TRBV18 to TRBJ2-1, with 7 nucleotides matching TRBD1. This CDR3 contains 16 residues. J lost 9 bases, V lost 4 bases, and 15 bases had no gene match. The V gene's germline CDR1 is KGHSH and CDR2 LQKENI. CDR3 region: CASSRPSEGPGGEQFF. The CDR3 region has the DNA TGTGCCAGCTCACGCCCGTCTGAGGGACCAGGGGGTGAGCAGTTCTTC. The whole variable domain, filled in from reference TRBV18 and TRBJ2-1, reads NAGVMQNPRHLVRRRGQEARLRCSPMKGHSHVYWYRQLPEEGLKFMVYLQKENIIDESGMPKERFSAEFPKEGPSILRIQQVVRGDSAAYFCASSRPSEGPGGEQFFGPGTRLTVL.

Written as DNA, the CDR3 is TGTGCCAGCAGCCAAGTGACTAGCTCCTACGAGCAGTACTTC. This gives the protein CASSQVTSSYEQYF. The genes are TRBV3-1 (or the pseudogene TRBV3-2) and TRBJ2-7, with D perhaps matching TRBD2 (6 bases). Germline CDR1 is LGHDT and CDR2 is YNNKEL (reference sequence). V lost 1 base and J lost 0, with 7 bases in between. This CDR3 is built from 14 residues.

V is TRBV25-1 and J is TRBJ2-1, with 11 bases matching TRBD2. The J segment lost 2 bases and the V segment lost 6 bases, leaving 9 bases of the junction unmatched. The CDR3 covers 17 residues. Germline lookup yields CDR1 MGHDK and CDR2 SYGVNS. The DNA for the CDR3 is TGTGCCAGCAGGCCCATATCGACTAGCGGGGCCTACAATGAGCAGTTCTTC. Amino acid sequence: CASRPISTSGAYNEQFF.

The genes are TRBV15 and TRBJ2-5; 7 nucleotides line up with TRBD1. Germline lookup yields CDR1 LNHNV and CDR2 YYDKDF (reference sequence). V lost 5 bases to trimming and J lost 1 base; unmatched junction nucleotides: 1. This CDR3 is built from 13 residues. CDR3 amino acids: CATSGQAQETQYF. The DNA of the CDR3 is TGTGCCACCAGCGGACAGGCCCAAGAGACCCAGTACTTC.

About this clone itself: At one end, the junction sequence differs from germline, possibly due to a read error. The chain uses TRBV5-5 and TRBJ2-3; 8 bases agree with TRBD2. Germline values: CDR1 SGHKS, CDR2 YYEKEE (reference sequence). This CDR3 has 12 residues. The CDR3 nucleotides read TGTGCCACCAGCGGGAGCGGGGGTACGCAGTATTTT. Amino acid sequence: CATSGSGGTQYF. Variable domain in full (rest from reference TRBV5-5 and TRBJ2-3): DAGVTQSPTHLIKTRGQQVTLRCSPISGHKSVSWYQQVLGQGPQFIFQYYEKEERGRGNFPDRFSARQFPNYSSELNVNALLLGDSALYLCATSGSGGTQYFGPGTRLTVL.

This clone has only a few counts. V is TRBV5-4 and J is TRBJ2-7, with 8 bases aligning to TRBD1. There are 12 residues in the CDR3. The V segment lost 9 bases and the J segment 3 bases; nucleotides outside the gene matches: 5. CDR1 is SGHNT, CDR2 YYREEE, per germline (reference sequence). CDR3 in DNA: TGTGCCACCGGGACAGGAGACTACGAGCAGTACTTC. Its protein product is CATGTGDYEQYF.

The chain carries TRBV6-5 and TRBJ2-7, with 10 nucleotides matching TRBD1. CDR1 and CDR2 from the germline V gene are MNHEY and SVGAGI. The CDR3 is 15 residues long. With V trimmed by 0 bases and J by 4 bases, 3 bases remained unmatched. This CDR3 is CASSYSGDRGYEQYF. In DNA form, the CDR3 reads TGTGCCAGCAGTTACTCGGGGGACAGGGGTTACGAGCAGTACTTC.

The V and J genes are TRBV11-2 and TRBJ1-3; 8 nucleotides match TRBD1. Germline V gives CDR1 SGHAT, CDR2 FQNNGV. The CDR3 runs to 14 residues. V lost 4 bases and J lost 5; bases outside the gene matches: 4. The CDR3 DNA is TGTGCCAGCAGCTACGACAGGGGTAGAAACACCATATATTTT. It encodes CASSYDRGRNTIYF.

The chain is built from TRBV2 and TRBJ2-2; D is perhaps TRBD1 (6 bases). In germline, CDR1 is SNHLY, CDR2 FYNNEI. The V end was cut by 2 bases, the J end by 6 bases, with 10 bases between. The CDR3 runs 14 residues. The CDR3 DNA reads as TGTGCCAGCAGTGAAAACAGGGCGGCCGGGGAGCTGTTTTTT. Protein: CASSENRAAGELFF.

V usage is TRBV18 and J usage is TRBJ2-1, with 11 nucleotides matching TRBD2. The CDR3 spans 15 residues. V was clipped by 4 bases and J by 2 bases; unmatched bases: 1. CDR1 and CDR2 from the germline V gene are KGHSH and LQKENI. CDR3 region: CASSLAGGPYNEQFF. DNA of the CDR3: TGTGCCAGCTCACTAGCGGGAGGGCCCTACAATGAGCAGTTCTTC.

The rearrangement links TRBV29-1 to TRBJ2-1; 15 bases are shared with TRBD2. The junction had 6 bases not matched to a gene; V was cut back by 4 bases and J by 11 bases. CDR3 length: 14 amino acids. Germline loops: CDR1 SQVTM, CDR2 ANQGSEA. CDR3 in DNA: TGCAGCGTTGCCGGACTAGCGGGAGGGATTAAGCAGTTCTTC. Protein product: CSVAGLAGGIKQFF.

The chain links TRBV6-6 to TRBJ1-4; D possibly corresponds to TRBD1 (6 bases). The germline V gene has CDR1 MNHNY and CDR2 SVGAGI (reference sequence). Trimming cost V 3 bases and J 8 bases, with 19 bases left between them. The CDR3 sequence is 16 residues long. Here the CDR3 reads CASSYHSGGAGEKLFF. In nucleotides, the CDR3 is TGTGCCAGCAGTTATCACTCTGGGGGGGCAGGAGAAAAACTGTTTTTT.

The chain is built from TRBV25-1 and TRBJ1-4; D is perhaps TRBD1 (5 bases). The CDR3 extends over 14 amino acids. CDR1 MGHDK and CDR2 SYGVNS come from the germline V gene. V dropped 3 bases and J dropped 7 bases, with 12 bases sitting between them. The CDR3 bases are TGTGCCAGCAGTGATCGGGGGTCAGGTGAAAAACTGTTTTTT. This encodes CASSDRGSGEKLFF.

This clone has only a few counts. The same CDR3 is also encoded by other DNA sequences in this sample. The rearrangement links TRBV30 to TRBJ1-3; D remains ambiguous. V was shortened by 3 bases and J by 5 bases, with 23 bases between the two germline ends. Germline CDR1 GTSNPN, CDR2 SVGIG (reference sequence). This CDR3 is built from 17 residues. Here the CDR3 DNA reads TGTGCCTGGAGCGGAGGGTCGAAGGGTATTAGTAGAAACACCATATATTTT. This translates into CAWSGGSKGISRNTIYF.

V is TRBV6-6 and J is TRBJ2-7, with a tentative D call TRBD1 (6 bases). There are 15 residues in the CDR3. The germline V gene encodes CDR1 MNHNY and CDR2 SVGAGI (reference sequence). V lost 8 bases, J lost 3 bases, and 20 bases lay in between. CDR3 sequence: CASQKSGTPLYEQYF. CDR3 DNA sequence: TGTGCCAGCCAAAAGTCGGGGACACCCCTCTACGAGCAGTACTTC.

The CDR3 loop is CASSSLGLAGESYEQYF. The CDR3 DNA is TGCGCCAGCAGCTCCCTGGGGCTAGCGGGGGAGTCCTACGAGCAGTACTTC. The chain links TRBV5-1 to TRBJ2-7; TRBD2 matches at 10 bases. Trimming took 3 bases from V and 1 from J; bases not matched to a gene: 10. There are 17 residues in the CDR3. Germline V CDR1 and CDR2: SGHRS, YFSETQ.

The V call is TRBV27, the J call TRBJ2-5; D is unresolved. Trimming shortened V by 4 bases and J by 5 bases, and 17 bases separated the two germline ends. This CDR3 spans 15 amino acids. Germline CDR1 MNHEY, CDR2 SMNVEV (reference sequence). CDR3 DNA: TGTGCCAGCAGTTCCTACCTAGAGTCGAGGGAGACCCAGTACTTC. Encoded protein: CASSSYLESRETQYF.

This clone is a singleton in its sample. The chain employs TRBV7-8 and TRBJ2-3, with D possibly matching TRBD2 (6 bases). V lost 6 bases and J lost 2, with 6 bases in between. Germline-derived CDR1 and CDR2 are SGHVS and FQNEAQ. CDR3 length: 12 residues. CDR3: CASRRDTDTQYF. The CDR3 DNA sequence: TGTGCCAGCAGGCGGGACACAGATACGCAGTATTTT.

V usage is TRBV7-2 and J usage is TRBJ2-5; 10 bases fit TRBD2. The trim removed 0 bases at V and 5 bases at J, leaving 6 bases unmatched. From germline, CDR1 is SGHTA and CDR2 FQGNSA. The CDR3 has 16 residues. The CDR3 DNA sequence: TGTGCCAGCAGCTTAGCAGCGGGGGGGCCGTGGGAGACCCAGTACTTC. Protein: CASSLAAGGPWETQYF.

The genes are TRBV7-3 and TRBJ2-3, with D uncertain. Trimming removed 5 bases at V and 2 bases at J, with 11 bases between. Germline-derived CDR1 and CDR2 are SGHTA and FQGTGA. The CDR3 is made up of 14 amino acids. CDR3 DNA: TGTGCCAGCAGCCCGGCGCGGAACACAGATACGCAGTATTTT. It specifies CASSPARNTDTQYF.

The chain has TRBV28 and TRBJ2-7, with D possibly TRBD2 on 7 matching bases. The CDR3 runs to 14 residues. Trimming cost V 3 bases and J 4 bases, with 13 bases left between them. The germline V gene encodes CDR1 MDHEN and CDR2 SYDVKM. The chain's CDR3 is CASSLAGADYEQYF. DNA for the CDR3: TGTGCCAGCAGTTTGGCGGGGGCCGATTACGAGCAGTACTTC.

The chain carries TRBV4-3 and TRBJ2-7; D perhaps matches TRBD1 (6 bases). Germline values: CDR1 LGHNA, CDR2 YSLEER. The CDR3 loop spans 14 amino acids. Trimming shortened V by 1 base and J by 7 bases, and 14 bases separated the two germline ends. Here the CDR3 DNA reads TGCGCCAGCAGCCAAGTAGGGACAAGCCCTGAGCAGTACTTC. Its translation is CASSQVGTSPEQYF.

The chain carries TRBV18 and TRBJ2-2; tentative D call: TRBD2 (6 bases). Germline V gives CDR1 KGHSH, CDR2 LQKENI. The CDR3 consists of 16 residues. The V end lost 4 bases, the J end lost 0 bases, and 12 bases lay between the germline ends. Here the CDR3 reads CASSLIAESNTGELFF. The CDR3 DNA follows: TGTGCCAGCTCACTCATAGCGGAGTCGAACACCGGGGAGCTGTTTTTT.

The chain combines TRBV28 with TRBJ1-4; a weak D match, TRBD1 (5 bases). Trimming shortened V by 7 bases and J by 0 bases, and 9 bases separated the two germline ends. Germline CDR1 reads MDHEN; CDR2 reads SYDVKM. This CDR3 comprises 14 residues. The CDR3 bases are TGTGCCAGCAATGGGGCCGCAACTAATGAAAAACTGTTTTTT. It translates to CASNGAATNEKLFF. Combining the CDR3 with reference TRBV28 and TRBJ1-4 gives the whole variable domain DVKVTQSSRYLVKRTGEKVFLECVQDMDHENMFWYRQDPGLGLRLIYFSYDVKMKEKGDIPEGYSVSREKKERFSLILESASTNQTSMYLCASNGAATNEKLFFGSGTQLSVL.

Here the CDR3 DNA reads TGTGCCAGCAGCTTCAGGGGGGCCCAAGAGACCCAGTACTTC. It codes for CASSFRGAQETQYF. V is TRBV7-6 and J is TRBJ2-5; D possibly corresponds to TRBD1 (7 bases). This CDR3 region has 14 residues. With 3 bases removed from V and 1 base from J, the gap between germline ends came to 9 bases. Germline V gene data show CDR1 as SGHVS and CDR2 as FNYEAQ.

V is TRBV27 and J is TRBJ2-5; 8 positions match TRBD2. The CDR3 spans 13 residues. V trimming: 5 bases; J trimming: 4 bases; junction bases outside the gene matches: 3. Germline CDR1 and CDR2: MNHEY and SMNVEV (reference sequence). The CDR3 coding sequence is TGTGCCAGCAGTCTCCTAGCGGGAGAGACCCAGTACTTC. Residues: CASSLLAGETQYF.

This clone was seen a handful of times. This rearrangement joins TRBV7-6 to TRBJ2-7; 7 bases fit TRBD2. This CDR3 comprises 14 residues. J lost 1 base, V lost 11 bases, and 11 bases had no gene match. Per germline, CDR1 SGHVS and CDR2 FNYEAQ. The CDR3 DNA follows: TGTGCCTCATCCCGCGGCGGGAGATCCTACGAGCAGTACTTC. It is translated as CASSRGGRSYEQYF.